What follows are 18 T cell receptor beta chains derived from one specimen sequenced in a study of cytomegalovirus exposure and HLA in healthy donors. Primers: 60 Vbeta forward and 13 Jbeta reverse. Sequencing used immunoSEQ multiplex PCR; TCRdb keeps in-frame clones, though not all of them. The sample holds more than 85,000 clones, approximately 82% seen once. Sequenced sample: PBMCs. The receptors shown here come from a man aged 25 to 45 in good health and CMV-seropositive.

The V gene is TRBV7-8, the J gene TRBJ2-7; 11 nucleotides agree with TRBD1. The trim removed 5 bases at V and 6 bases at J, leaving 6 bases unmatched. CDR3 length equals 14 residues. Germline V gives CDR1 SGHVS, CDR2 FQNEAQ. The CDR3 region is CASSNWTGGAEQYF. DNA for the CDR3: TGTGCCAGCAGCAACTGGACAGGGGGCGCCGAGCAGTACTTC.

The CDR3 nucleotides read TGTGCCAGCAGCCCGATAACCGACAGGGGGGAAAAACTGTTTTTT. Protein: CASSPITDRGEKLFF. The chain couples TRBV5-6 to TRBJ1-4; TRBD1 matches at 9 bases. Germline-derived CDR1 and CDR2 are SGHDT and YYEEEE. CDR3 length: 15 residues. Losses at the gene ends were 4 bases for V and 8 bases for J; bases not matched to a gene: 9.

The genes are TRBV7-9 and TRBJ2-3; 9 nucleotides agree with TRBD1. The length of the CDR3 is 15 residues. The germline V gene encodes CDR1 SEHNR and CDR2 FQNEAQ (reference sequence). The J segment lost 2 bases and the V segment lost 5 bases, leaving 5 bases of the junction unmatched. The CDR3 is CASSAGQGDTDTQYF. The DNA of the CDR3 is TGTGCCAGCAGCGCGGGACAGGGTGACACAGATACGCAGTATTTT.

The V and J genes are TRBV27 and TRBJ2-7; D possibly corresponds to TRBD2 (5 bases). The CDR3 loop spans 13 amino acids. The germline V gene has CDR1 MNHEY and CDR2 SMNVEV (reference sequence). Trimming cost V 3 bases and J 1 base, with 7 bases left between them. The CDR3 DNA is TGTGCCAGCAGTTTCGGGGTTTCCTACGAGCAGTACTTC. Translation gives CASSFGVSYEQYF.

V gene TRBV4-3 combines with J gene TRBJ2-5; D is unresolved. V lost 1 base and J 3 bases, leaving 9 bases between the germline ends. This CDR3 is built from 14 residues. Germline-derived CDR1 and CDR2 are LGHNA and YSLEER. CDR3 protein: CASSQGQFEETQYF. The CDR3 region has the DNA TGCGCCAGCAGCCAAGGCCAGTTTGAAGAGACCCAGTACTTC.

The chain carries TRBV11-3 and TRBJ2-3; a possible D gene is TRBD2 (6 bases). Trimming pared 4 bases from V and 0 bases from J, leaving 11 bases between. CDR1 SGHNT and CDR2 YENEEA come from the germline V gene. This CDR3 comprises 15 residues. CDR3 nucleotides: TGTGCCAGCAGCTCCCGGGACTCTAGCACAGATACGCAGTATTTT. This sequence encodes CASSSRDSSTDTQYF.

The chain recombines TRBV9 with TRBJ2-6; D is undetermined. Trimming took off 0 bases at V and 0 bases at J, with 13 bases between the two ends. This CDR3 region has 18 residues. Germline V gene sequence: CDR1 SGDLS, CDR2 YYNGEE. CDR3 DNA sequence: TGTGCCAGCAGCGTAGACTTAGGAGTACCCTCTGGGGCCAACGTCCTGACTTTC. Its protein product is CASSVDLGVPSGANVLTF.

This clone is large. The V call is TRBV6-1, the J call TRBJ2-5, with TRBD1 as a possible D gene (6 bases). Germline loops: CDR1 MNHNS, CDR2 SASEGT. Trimming removed 7 bases at V and 5 bases at J, with 14 bases between. This CDR3 has 13 residues. The CDR3 region is CASKAGAFETQYF. CDR3 nucleotide sequence: TGTGCCAGCAAAGCAGGGGCCTTTGAGACCCAGTACTTC.

The V call is TRBV7-3, the J call TRBJ2-1; TRBD1 aligns across 7 bases. The CDR3 extends over 16 amino acids. Germline V gene sequence: CDR1 SGHTA, CDR2 FQGTGA. V lost 2 bases to trimming and J lost 4 bases; unmatched junction nucleotides: 8. The CDR3 is CASSLLIRQGYNEQFF. CDR3 DNA: TGTGCCAGCAGCTTACTCATTCGACAGGGTTACAATGAGCAGTTCTTC.

This rearrangement joins TRBV30 to TRBJ1-1; D call uncertain. Germline V CDR1 and CDR2: GTSNPN, SVGIG (reference sequence). There are 13 residues in the CDR3. Trimming pared 0 bases from V and 2 bases from J, leaving 7 bases between. The CDR3 bases are TGTGCCTGGAGTGTAACAGACAACACTGAAGCTTTCTTT. Translation: CAWSVTDNTEAFF.

This clone was observed a few times. This chain uses TRBV4-3 with TRBJ1-2; 9 bases agree with TRBD1. The CDR3 contains 16 residues. Losses at the gene ends were 3 bases for V and 8 bases for J; bases not matched to a gene: 13. Per germline, CDR1 LGHNA and CDR2 YSLEER. The DNA of the CDR3 is TGCGCCAGCAGCCAGGGTGACACAGGGGGCACACGGGGCTACACCTTC. Its protein is CASSQGDTGGTRGYTF.

V gene TRBV28 combines with J gene TRBJ1-4, with 11 bases matching TRBD1. CDR3 length: 16 residues. The germline gives CDR1 MDHEN, CDR2 SYDVKM. V was clipped by 6 bases and J by 0 bases; unmatched bases: 3. CDR3 in DNA: TGTGCCAGCAGACCGGACAGGGGGCCAACTAATGAAAAACTGTTTTTT. Its translation is CASRPDRGPTNEKLFF.

The CDR3 region is CASSLYRDRLGQPQHF. The CDR3 region has the DNA TGTGCCAGCAGTTTATACCGGGACAGGCTCGGACAGCCCCAGCATTTT. The chain carries TRBV28 and TRBJ1-5; 8 bases are a match to TRBD1. Germline V gene sequence: CDR1 MDHEN, CDR2 SYDVKM. Unmatched junction bases numbered 9, after V lost 1 base and J lost 7 bases. This CDR3 is 16 amino acids long.

The chain employs TRBV7-9 and TRBJ2-1, with TRBD2 matching 12 bases. V gave up 5 bases and J gave up 4 bases; unmatched junction bases: 6. The CDR3 has 16 residues. Per germline, CDR1 SEHNR and CDR2 FQNEAQ (reference sequence). This CDR3 reads CASSPLAGGQYNEQFF. As DNA, the CDR3 is TGTGCCAGCAGCCCTCTAGCGGGGGGGCAGTACAATGAGCAGTTCTTC.

V gene TRBV5-1 combines with J gene TRBJ2-5; D is undetermined. The CDR3 has 11 residues. The ends were cut back, 4 bases at V and 2 bases at J, with 3 bases in the middle. In germline, CDR1 is SGHRS, CDR2 YFSETQ. In DNA, the CDR3 is TGCGCCAGCAGCGAGCAAGAGACCCAGTACTTC. This gives the protein CASSEQETQYF.

This rearrangement joins TRBV28 to TRBJ1-2, with 8 bases aligning to TRBD1. CDR1 and CDR2 (germline): MDHEN, SYDVKM. The CDR3 spans 15 residues. V lost 5 bases and J lost 5; bases outside the gene matches: 10. CDR3 residues: CASSPGQGALYGYTF. In nucleotides, the CDR3 is TGTGCCAGCAGTCCCGGACAGGGAGCTCTGTATGGCTACACCTTC.

This clone appeared a few times. The chain has TRBV6-5 and TRBJ2-7, with 9 bases matching TRBD1. This CDR3 region has 15 residues. Trimming removed 0 bases from V and 3 bases from J; junction bases left unmatched: 3. From germline, CDR1 is MNHEY and CDR2 SVGAGI. CDR3 residues: CASSYSGTGNYEQYF. The CDR3 DNA follows: TGTGCCAGCAGTTACTCTGGGACAGGGAACTACGAGCAGTACTTC.

As to this clone: The identical CDR3 is also encoded by other nucleotide sequences in the sample. The chain is built from TRBV7-9 and TRBJ1-1; 8 nucleotides align to TRBD1. Trimming took 3 bases from V and 3 from J; bases not matched to a gene: 0. Germline V gives CDR1 SEHNR, CDR2 FQNEAQ (reference sequence). The CDR3 covers 13 residues. The CDR3 DNA follows: TGTGCCAGCAGCTTGGACAGGGACACTGAAGCTTTCTTT. Protein sequence: CASSLDRDTEAFF.